These 22 T cell receptor beta chains originate from one sample sequenced in a study of blood T cell repertoires in COVID-19. Generated by immunoSEQ multiplex PCR, the TCRdb table keeps only in-frame clones and is missing some. The sample consists of fewer than 500,000 clones, roughly nine tenths of them appearing once. Sequenced sample: PBMCs or T cells enriched from blood (not recorded which). The receptors here all came from a woman younger than 35 with acute COVID-19.

This clone has a handful of counts. V usage is TRBV7-9 and J usage is TRBJ1-3, with D possibly being TRBD1 (5 bases). Trimming left V 5 bases short and J 4 bases short, with 12 bases between. CDR1 SEHNR and CDR2 FQNEAQ come from the germline V gene (reference sequence). The CDR3 spans 14 residues. The CDR3 here is CASSTRVLGNTIYF. CDR3 DNA sequence: TGTGCCAGCAGCACCAGGGTTTTAGGAAACACCATATATTTT.

The chain uses TRBV25-1 and TRBJ2-1; 7 positions agree with TRBD1. The CDR3 loop spans 13 amino acids. Germline CDR1 and CDR2: MGHDK and SYGVNS. V was pared by 2 bases and J by 7 bases, with 2 bases of the junction left unmatched. CDR3 region: CASSEGQVNEQFF. For the CDR3, the DNA is TGTGCCAGCAGTGAAGGACAGGTGAATGAGCAGTTCTTC.

The chain uses TRBV6-1 and TRBJ1-4; tentative D call: TRBD1 (6 bases). V was trimmed by 3 bases and J by 0 bases, leaving 14 bases between them. Germline V lookup: CDR1 MNHNS, CDR2 SASEGT. CDR3 size: 17 residues. The CDR3 reads CASSEPVRGPTNEKLFF. The CDR3, as DNA: TGTGCCAGCAGTGAGCCCGTCAGGGGTCCAACTAATGAAAAACTGTTTTTT.

The V and J genes are TRBV7-2 and TRBJ1-3; D unclear. V lost 2 bases to trimming and J lost 0 bases, with 11 bases between them. Germline lookup yields CDR1 SGHTA and CDR2 FQGNSA. CDR3 length equals 16 residues. CDR3 coding DNA: TGTGCCAGCAGCTTACGGTACCAAATCTCTGGAAACACCATATATTTT. Encoded protein: CASSLRYQISGNTIYF.

The chain combines TRBV6-4 with TRBJ2-2; weak D call: TRBD2 (5 bases). Trimming pared 3 bases from V and 3 bases from J, leaving 8 bases between. CDR3 length: 14 residues. The germline gives CDR1 MRHNA, CDR2 SNTAGT. This chain's CDR3 is CASSEDFDTGELFF. The CDR3 DNA reads as TGTGCCAGCAGTGAGGACTTCGACACCGGGGAGCTGTTTTTT.

The CDR3 nucleotides read TGTGCCAGCAGCTTGACCGGGAGGGAGACCCAGTACTTC. Translation: CASSLTGRETQYF. This sequence joins TRBV5-5 and TRBJ2-5, with 7 nucleotides matching TRBD2. Germline loops: CDR1 SGHKS, CDR2 YYEKEE (reference sequence). The V and J ends lost 1 base and 5 bases, in that order; junction bases with no gene match: 2. This CDR3 spans 13 amino acids.

This rearrangement joins TRBV29-1 to TRBJ2-1; D may be TRBD1 (5 bases). This CDR3 has 15 residues. Deletions cut 3 bases from V and 5 bases from J, with 17 bases between. Per germline, CDR1 SQVTM and CDR2 ANQGSEA. CDR3 residues: CSVETGQGRDNEQFF. Here the CDR3 DNA reads TGCAGCGTTGAGACGGGTCAGGGTAGGGACAATGAGCAGTTCTTC.

The genes are TRBV20-1 and TRBJ2-7, with a possible D match to TRBD2 (6 bases). V lost 3 bases and J lost 7, with 10 bases in between. Germline CDR1 is DFQATT and CDR2 is SNEGSKA (reference sequence). The CDR3 loop spans 11 amino acids. The CDR3 sequence is CSARESGEQYF. In DNA, the CDR3 is TGCAGTGCTAGGGAAAGCGGGGAGCAGTACTTC.

The chain is built from TRBV10-1 and TRBJ2-5; the D gene is possibly TRBD2 (6 bases). This CDR3 region has 18 residues. Germline CDR1 and CDR2: WNHNN and SYGVQD (reference sequence). Trimming took 5 bases from V and 5 from J, leaving 27 bases between them. The CDR3 DNA reads as TGCGCCAGCAGTTTGTCTGAGCGGCGGGAAGGAGGTTGGGAGACCCAGTACTTC. Translation: CASSLSERREGGWETQYF.

This sequence joins TRBV6-5 and TRBJ1-2; the match to TRBD1 covers 8 bases. Germline CDR1 MNHEY, CDR2 SVGAGI. CDR3 length equals 15 residues. V was clipped by 7 bases and J by 4 bases; unmatched bases: 11. The CDR3 region has the DNA TGTGCCAGCACAGGGGGCGCTTACCTTAGCTATGGCTACACCTTC. Its translation: CASTGGAYLSYGYTF.

The chain uses TRBV19 and TRBJ1-1; TRBD1 matches at 10 bases. Germline lookup yields CDR1 LNHDA and CDR2 SQIVND (reference sequence). The CDR3 extends over 14 amino acids. Trimming cost V 6 bases and J 6 bases; bases outside gene matches: 7. CDR3 amino acids: CASSSDRGRAEAFF. The CDR3, as DNA: TGTGCCAGTAGCTCGGACAGGGGGAGGGCTGAAGCTTTCTTT.

The chain couples TRBV18 to TRBJ1-1; 8 positions agree with TRBD1. V trimming: 3 bases; J trimming: 3 bases; junction bases outside the gene matches: 12. The CDR3 has 17 residues. Germline CDR1 KGHSH, CDR2 LQKENI. In nucleotides, the CDR3 is TGTGCCAGCTCACCCCACAGAATGGACAGGGTGGACACTGAAGCTTTCTTT. This translates into CASSPHRMDRVDTEAFF.

The CDR3 reads CASSFGTSGIGGEQFF. Written as DNA, the CDR3 is TGTGCCAGCAGCTTCGGGACTAGCGGGATCGGTGGTGAGCAGTTCTTC. The chain links TRBV5-4 to TRBJ2-1; 13 nucleotides agree with TRBD2. Germline V gives CDR1 SGHNT, CDR2 YYREEE (reference sequence). The CDR3 totals 16 residues. J lost 9 bases, V lost 2 bases, and 8 bases had no gene match. Full variable domain (rest looked up from reference TRBV5-4 and TRBJ2-1): ETGVTQSPTHLIKTRGQQVTLRCSSQSGHNTVSWYQQALGQGPQFIFQYYREEENGRGNFPPRFSGLQFPNYSSELNVNALELDDSALYLCASSFGTSGIGGEQFFGPGTRLTVL.

The chain links TRBV6-4 to TRBJ2-3, with 12 bases matching TRBD2. The V gene's germline CDR1 is MRHNA and CDR2 SNTAGT. The CDR3 length is 20 residues. With V trimmed by 2 bases and J by 1 base, 13 bases remained unmatched. The CDR3 region is CASSDGTVSSGRDCTDTQYF. CDR3 bases: TGTGCCAGCAGTGACGGGACCGTTTCTAGCGGGAGGGACTGCACAGATACGCAGTATTTT.

The chain combines TRBV29-1 with TRBJ2-3; 8 bases match TRBD1. Losses at the gene ends were 7 bases for V and 6 bases for J; bases not matched to a gene: 9. The germline gives CDR1 SQVTM, CDR2 ANQGSEA. The CDR3 covers 13 residues. CDR3 region: CSGWAGGKDTQYF. The CDR3 DNA sequence: TGCAGCGGGTGGGCAGGGGGCAAGGATACGCAGTATTTT.

This rearrangement joins TRBV9 to TRBJ2-3; the D is unclear. The CDR3 covers 16 residues. V shed 0 bases and J shed 0 bases, with 11 bases lying between them. The germline CDR1 and CDR2 sequences are SGDLS and YYNGEE. Written as DNA, the CDR3 is TGTGCCAGCAGCGTAGATCAGAAACCTAGCACAGATACGCAGTATTTT. This translates into CASSVDQKPSTDTQYF.

The chain links TRBV6-5 to TRBJ2-7; 9 bases match TRBD1. After removal of 6 bases from V and 3 bases from J, the junction contained 6 bases not matched to a gene. Germline CDR1 and CDR2: MNHEY and SVGAGI. CDR3 length equals 14 residues. This CDR3 is CASRRQGEGYEQYF. The CDR3 region has the DNA TGTGCCAGCAGGCGACAGGGGGAGGGCTACGAGCAGTACTTC.

The gene calls are TRBV4-3 and TRBJ2-2, with D uncertain. V was clipped by 0 bases and J by 3 bases, with 14 bases between them. Germline V CDR1 and CDR2: LGHNA, YSLEER. This CDR3 spans 17 amino acids. CDR3 sequence (DNA): TGCGCCAGCAGCCAAGAGGCGGTTGGCGCTGACACCGGGGAGCTGTTTTTT. Its protein product is CASSQEAVGADTGELFF.

This chain connects TRBV23-1 to TRBJ2-1; D gene ambiguous. TRBV23-1 is filed as an ORF, its function uncertain. Trimming cost V 3 bases and J 0 bases, with 12 bases left between them. The CDR3 extends over 16 amino acids. CDR3 coding DNA: TGCGCCAGCAGTCATGGTGGCAACTACTCCTACAATGAGCAGTTCTTC. It translates to CASSHGGNYSYNEQFF.

This clone appeared a single time. The chain is built from TRBV3-1 (or the pseudogene TRBV3-2) and TRBJ1-4; D remains unclear. CDR3 length: 16 amino acids. The ends were cut back, 3 bases at V and 8 bases at J, with 19 bases in the middle. Germline CDR1 LGHDT, CDR2 YNNKEL (reference sequence). The CDR3 protein is CASSQSGIPFGEKLFF. As DNA, the CDR3 is TGTGCCAGCAGCCAGTCGGGGATTCCCTTTGGGGAAAAACTGTTTTTT.

This clone was recorded a few times. This chain links TRBV28 with TRBJ1-1; D not certain. Germline CDR1 reads MDHEN; CDR2 reads SYDVKM. The CDR3 length is 12 residues. Trimming removed 5 bases from V and 2 bases from J, with 6 bases in between. The CDR3 is CASSLVNTEAFF. CDR3 bases: TGTGCCAGCAGTCTAGTCAACACTGAAGCTTTCTTT.

The chain is built from TRBV9 and TRBJ1-2; 7 bases align to TRBD1. The CDR3 covers 13 residues. CDR1 and CDR2 (germline): SGDLS, YYNGEE. For the CDR3, the DNA is TGTGCTTCGTCAGACAGGGTGGGGTATGGCTACACCTTC. Protein sequence: CASSDRVGYGYTF.